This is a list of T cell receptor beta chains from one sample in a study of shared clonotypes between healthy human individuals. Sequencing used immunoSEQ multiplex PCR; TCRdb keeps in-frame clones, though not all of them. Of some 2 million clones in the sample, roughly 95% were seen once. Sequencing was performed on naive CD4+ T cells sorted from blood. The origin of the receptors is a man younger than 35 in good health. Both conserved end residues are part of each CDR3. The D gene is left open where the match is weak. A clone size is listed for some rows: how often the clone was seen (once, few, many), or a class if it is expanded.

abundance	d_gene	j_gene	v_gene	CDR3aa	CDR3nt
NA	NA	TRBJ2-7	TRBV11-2	CASSLALGALPITYEQYF	TGTGCCAGCAGCTTAGCACTGGGCGCCTTACCGATTACCTACGAGCAGTACTTC
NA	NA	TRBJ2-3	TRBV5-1	CASSLAHTDTQYF	TGCGCCAGCAGCCTAGCCCACACAGATACGCAGTATTTT
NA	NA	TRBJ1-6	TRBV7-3	CASSSQGAGNSPLHF	TGTGCCAGCAGCTCCCAAGGGGCGGGCAATTCACCCCTCCACTTT
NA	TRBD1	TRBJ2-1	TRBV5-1	CASSRDRGGTYNEQFF	TGCGCCAGCAGTCGGGACAGGGGAGGGACCTACAATGAGCAGTTCTTC
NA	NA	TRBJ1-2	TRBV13	CASSLDGGAHYGYTF	TGTGCCAGCAGCTTAGATGGGGGGGCTCACTATGGCTACACCTTC
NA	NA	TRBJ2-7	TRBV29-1	CSVEAGASGNEQYF	TGCAGCGTTGAAGCTGGAGCATCTGGGAACGAGCAGTACTTC
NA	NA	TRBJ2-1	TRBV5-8	CASSTWPRGYNEQFF	TGTGCCAGCAGCACCTGGCCTCGGGGGTACAATGAGCAGTTCTTC
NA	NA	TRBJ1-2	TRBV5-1	CASSLEGYGYTF	TGCGCCAGCAGCTTGGAGGGCTATGGCTACACCTTC
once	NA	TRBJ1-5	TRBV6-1	CASSELVGGNSNQPQHF	TGTGCCAGCAGTGAATTAGTAGGGGGGAATAGCAATCAGCCCCAGCATTTT
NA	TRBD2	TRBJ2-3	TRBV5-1	CASSPMPGTSGGRTDTQYF	TGCGCCAGCAGCCCGATGCCCGGGACTAGCGGGGGGCGCACAGATACGCAGTATTTT
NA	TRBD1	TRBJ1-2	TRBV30	CACNRGLGGYTF	TGTGCCTGCAACAGGGGGCTTGGTGGCTACACCTTC
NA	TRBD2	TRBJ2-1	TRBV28	CASSLAGGYNEQFF	TGTGCCAGCAGTTTAGCGGGGGGGTACAATGAGCAGTTCTTC
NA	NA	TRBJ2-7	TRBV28	CASTTTWGKSYEQYF	TGTGCCAGCACTACGACGTGGGGCAAGTCCTACGAGCAGTACTTC
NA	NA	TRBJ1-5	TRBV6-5	CASSWRNYQPQHF	TGTGCCAGCAGTTGGAGAAATTATCAGCCCCAGCATTTT
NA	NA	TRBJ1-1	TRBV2	CASGFSENTEAFF	TGTGCCAGCGGGTTTTCGGAGAACACTGAAGCTTTCTTT
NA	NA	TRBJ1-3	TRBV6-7	CASSYSNCSLSSGNTIYF	TGTGCCAGCAGTTACTCGAACTGCAGTTTGAGCTCTGGAAACACCATATATTTT
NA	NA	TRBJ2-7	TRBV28	CASTPPRRGHEQYF	TGTGCCAGCACCCCCCCCCGCAGGGGCCACGAGCAGTACTTC
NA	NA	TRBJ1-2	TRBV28	CASSFGAGTNYGYTF	TGTGCCAGCAGTTTTGGGGCAGGGACTAACTATGGCTACACCTTC
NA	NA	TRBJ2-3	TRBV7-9	CASSWEGTTDTQYF	TGTGCCAGCAGCTGGGAAGGGACCACAGATACGCAGTATTTT
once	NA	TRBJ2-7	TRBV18	CASSPASDYEQYF	TGTGCCAGCTCACCAGCTAGCGACTACGAGCAATACTTC
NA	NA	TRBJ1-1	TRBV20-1	CSARNATGAFF	TGCAGTGCGAGGAACGCAACTGGGGCTTTCTTT
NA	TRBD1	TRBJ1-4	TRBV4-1	CASRRTGNEKLFF	TGCGCCAGCAGAAGGACAGGGAACGAAAAACTGTTTTTT
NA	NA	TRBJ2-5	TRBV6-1	CASSSTLNGQETQYF	TGTGCCAGCAGTAGTACACTGAACGGACAAGAGACCCAGTACTTC
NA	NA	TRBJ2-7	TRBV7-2	CASSSRARNEQYF	TGTGCCAGCAGCTCTAGGGCGCGCAACGAGCAGTACTTC